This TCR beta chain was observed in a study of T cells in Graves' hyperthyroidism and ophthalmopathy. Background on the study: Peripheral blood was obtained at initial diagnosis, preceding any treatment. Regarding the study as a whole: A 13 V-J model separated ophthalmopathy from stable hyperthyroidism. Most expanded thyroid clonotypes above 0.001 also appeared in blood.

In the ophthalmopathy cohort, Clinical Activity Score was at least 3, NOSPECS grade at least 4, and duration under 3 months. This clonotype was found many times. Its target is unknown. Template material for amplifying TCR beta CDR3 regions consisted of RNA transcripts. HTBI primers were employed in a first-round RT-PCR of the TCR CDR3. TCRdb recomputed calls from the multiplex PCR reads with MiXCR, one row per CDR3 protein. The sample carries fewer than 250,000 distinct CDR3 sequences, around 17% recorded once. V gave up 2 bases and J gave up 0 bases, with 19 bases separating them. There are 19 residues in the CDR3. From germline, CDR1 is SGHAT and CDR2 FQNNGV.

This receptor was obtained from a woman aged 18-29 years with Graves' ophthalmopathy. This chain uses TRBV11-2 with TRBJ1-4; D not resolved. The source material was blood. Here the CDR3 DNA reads TGTGCCAGCAGCTTATCGGCGAGACCCACTGGCGCAACTAATGAAAAACTGTTTTTT. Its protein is CASSLSARPTGATNEKLFF.